The clone carrying this TCR beta chain was detected only a few times. The antigen remains unidentified. The entry originates in a study of cytomegalovirus exposure and HLA in healthy donors. General study points: Generally TCR sequences proved uncommon, though certain public TCRs appeared in numerous donors.

Unmatched junction bases numbered 7, after V lost 5 bases and J lost 2 bases. The CDR3 is 15 residues long. The germline gives CDR1 SNHLY, CDR2 FYNNEI. PCR involved 60 Vbeta and 13 Jbeta primers. Profiled with immunoSEQ multiplex PCR; TCRdb holds only in-frame clones, not every one. Among about 160,000 clones, under 85% were seen once, and the ten largest hold 1.3% to 1.5%. The sequenced material came from PBMCs. The clonotype comes from a woman aged 25-40 years in good health and CMV-seronegative. The rearrangement uses TRBV2 and TRBJ2-3; the match to TRBD1 covers 7 bases. The CDR3 here is CASSPRQGITDTQYF. Here the CDR3 DNA reads TGTGCCAGCAGTCCAAGACAGGGAATCACAGATACGCAGTATTTT. The full variable domain, completed using reference TRBV2 and TRBJ2-3, is EPEVTQTPSHQVTQMGQEVILRCVPISNHLYFYWYRQILGQKVEFLVSFYNNEISEKSEIFDDQFSVERPDGSNFTLKIRSTKLEDSAMYFCASSPRQGITDTQYFGPGTRLTVL.